This T cell receptor beta chain stems from a study of blood T cell repertoires in COVID-19. TCRdb's table, derived via immunoSEQ multiplex PCR, lists solely in-frame clones and lacks some. The data contain roughly 250,000 clones, about 85% of them singletons. The V gene's germline CDR1 is SGHNT and CDR2 YYREEE (reference sequence). V lost 3 bases, J lost 2 bases, and 5 bases stayed unmatched. The CDR3 has 15 residues. The sequenced material came from peripheral blood. The clonotype was recovered from a human donor with COVID-19, enrolled during active disease. The donor label of this sample is uncertain. The rearrangement links TRBV5-4 to TRBJ2-7, with 10 bases that match TRBD2. The CDR3 DNA reads as TGTGCCAGCAGCTCCGGACTAGCGGTCCCCTACGAGCAGTACTTC. The encoded protein is CASSSGLAVPYEQYF.